This T cell receptor (beta chain) is from a study of blood T cells in healthy people across ages (dated by TCRdb to 2015 to 2017). Describing the broader study: In model experiments, template switching captured roughly one uniquely barcoded TCR beta cDNA molecule for every two T cells. The study analyzed two additional independent replicas of 1 million unique cDNA reads from the same blood draw for two donors, one aged 18 to 30 and one aged 80 or older. Four age groups were formed from the donors: young (average approximately 15 years), middle-aged (approximately 40), aged (under 70) and long-lived (more than 75). Donors of different ages were randomly distributed across sequencing lanes to avoid experimental bias. The study measured age-related changes in TCR beta repertoire diversity using deep sequencing normalized with unique cDNA molecular identifiers. Broader findings and caveats from the paper: There was a strong correlation between observed TCR beta diversity and the percentage of naive T cells measured by flow cytometry. Conclusive comparison of naive and antigen-experienced compartments was prevented by the profiling of bulk unsorted PBMCs. Estimates of total diversity based on one million sequenced T cells were regarded as lower bounds and as underestimates. As age increased, observed TCR beta diversity per million T cells dropped in a roughly linear way, and a significant reduction was already evident by age about 40. The long-lived group showed more naive CD4+ T cells, fewer expanded clones and increased TCR diversity than the aged group, suggesting age selection. Donor CMV infection status was unknown, potentially confounding age-related changes in expanded clonotypes.

The protocol used for the library was 5' RACE. Instrument on record: Illumina HiSeq 2500. A second PCR of about 7 to 12 cycles was run with a J-beta primer mix and a sample-barcoded 5' primer. A template-switch 5' adaptor carrying 12 random nucleotides introduced a unique molecular identifier onto each TCR beta cDNA molecule. At least 3 million CDR3-containing paired-end reads were obtained from each sample. All of the RNA was converted into first-strand cDNA using the Mint cDNA synthesis kit, with a TRBC-specific oligonucleotide serving as the primer. All cDNA was treated with uracil-DNA glycosylase and then went through a first 18-cycle PCR with the universal primers M1SS and BC2_uni_R. Concerning the study's data processing: For normalization, 1 million high-quality reads were randomly selected from each sample, with every read carrying a distinct molecular identifier. Instead of being binned into consensus sequences, reads that shared molecular identifiers were thrown out. CDR3 identification, clonotype clustering and error correction used MiTCR with a Q25 quality threshold and the strictest error-elimination algorithm. A nonparametric unseen species model using Euler transformation provided a lower-bound estimate of total TCR beta diversity. TCRdb reran the public reads through fastp at Q25 and MiXCR, keeping productive beta chains. Merged by CDR3 protein, the rows form single entries marked with the most common genes and DNA. Clone size and V and J calls follow TCRdb, not the original study. This sample comprises 600,000 to 800,000 distinct CDR3 sequences, 20% to 25% of them detected only once. Approximately 3.7% of the sample is held by the ten biggest clonotypes.

Many counts were recorded for this clonotype. Its specific antigen is unknown. Qualities for individual bases were not recorded, and no much larger clone is one base off. Systemically healthy Caucasian individuals from Russia, around 38 in total and aged roughly 6 to 100 years, were included as donors. Roughly 10 milliliters of peripheral blood were collected from each donor into EDTA-treated Vacutainer tubes. Ficoll-Paque density-gradient centrifugation was used to isolate PBMCs, with at least 7 million obtained per sample. Total RNA, at least 6 micrograms per sample, was extracted from PBMCs with Trizol reagent. Naive CD45RAhigh/CD27high T cell percentages were measured by flow cytometry on a PBMC aliquot from every donor. From the germline V gene, CDR1 is SGHRS and CDR2 is YFSETQ. Relative to germline, V is 4 bases shorter and J is 6 bases shorter, with 17 bases between their ends. Reading from cysteine to phenylalanine, the CDR3 counts 14 amino acids. The kept DNA is CDR3 alone, 42 bases in frame from the first base.

The source material was blood. The TCR comes from a man in his 70s in good health. This sequence uses TRBV5-1 and TRBJ2-7; TRBD1 is perhaps the D gene, given 6 matching bases. At the DNA level, the sequence is TGCGCCAGCAGCCCAACGACAGGCGGTCCCGAGCAGTACTTC. Translated, this gives CASSPTTGGPEQYF.